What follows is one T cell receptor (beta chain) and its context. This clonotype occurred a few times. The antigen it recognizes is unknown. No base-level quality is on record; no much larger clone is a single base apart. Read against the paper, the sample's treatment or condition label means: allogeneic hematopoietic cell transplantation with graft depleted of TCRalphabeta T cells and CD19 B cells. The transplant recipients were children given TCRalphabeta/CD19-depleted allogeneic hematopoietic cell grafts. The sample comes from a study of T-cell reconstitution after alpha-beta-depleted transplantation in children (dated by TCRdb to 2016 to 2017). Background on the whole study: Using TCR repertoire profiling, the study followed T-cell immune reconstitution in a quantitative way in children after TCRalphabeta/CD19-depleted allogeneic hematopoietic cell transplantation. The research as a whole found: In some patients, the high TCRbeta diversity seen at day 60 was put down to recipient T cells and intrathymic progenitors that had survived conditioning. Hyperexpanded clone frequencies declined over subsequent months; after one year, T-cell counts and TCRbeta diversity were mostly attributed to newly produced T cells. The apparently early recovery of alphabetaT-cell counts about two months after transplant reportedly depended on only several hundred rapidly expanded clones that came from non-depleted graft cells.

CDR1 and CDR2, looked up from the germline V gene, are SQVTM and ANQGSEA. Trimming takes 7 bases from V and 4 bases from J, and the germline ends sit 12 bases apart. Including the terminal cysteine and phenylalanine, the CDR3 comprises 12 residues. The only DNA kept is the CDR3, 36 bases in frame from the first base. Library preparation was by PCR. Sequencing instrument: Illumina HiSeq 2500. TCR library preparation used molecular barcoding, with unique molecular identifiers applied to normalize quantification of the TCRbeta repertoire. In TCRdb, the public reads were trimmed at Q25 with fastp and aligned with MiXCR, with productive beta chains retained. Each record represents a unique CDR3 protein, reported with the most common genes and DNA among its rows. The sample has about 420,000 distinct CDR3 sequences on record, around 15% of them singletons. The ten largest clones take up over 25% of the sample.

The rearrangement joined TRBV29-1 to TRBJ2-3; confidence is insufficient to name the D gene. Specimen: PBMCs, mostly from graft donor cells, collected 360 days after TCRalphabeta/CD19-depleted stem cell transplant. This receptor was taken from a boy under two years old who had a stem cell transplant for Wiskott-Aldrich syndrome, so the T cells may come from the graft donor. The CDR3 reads CSAGVDSDTQYF. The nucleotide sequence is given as TGCAGCGCTGGGGTTGACTCAGATACGCAGTATTTT.